In its sample, the clone carrying this T cell receptor beta chain was seen many times. As yet, its antigen is unknown. Each sample yielded at least 6 micrograms of PBMC total RNA. J gave up 0 bases and V 4 bases, and 8 bases lay outside the gene matches. From germline, CDR1 is SGHTA and CDR2 FQGNSA. The CDR3 totals 16 residues. The source of the sample is a study of blood T cells in healthy people across ages. Study-wide context: Using template switching, researchers captured about one barcoded beta molecule for each two T cells.

Combining a sample-barcoded 5' primer with a J-beta primer mix, a second PCR ran for roughly 7 to 12 cycles. Tagging of each cDNA molecule was performed by a template-switch adaptor with 12 random nucleotides. Each CDR3 protein gets one entry after TCRdb re-called the 5' RACE reads with MiXCR. Of roughly 900,000 distinct CDR3 sequences in the sample, 29% were seen once. General observations from the study: More naive CD4+ cells and higher diversity were found in long-lived than in aged donors.

The sequenced material came from blood. The receptor was derived from a woman older than 75 in good health. The chain links TRBV7-2 to TRBJ2-7; TRBD1 agrees at 8 bases. The CDR3 reads CASSSPPGQASYEQYF. The DNA for the CDR3 is TGTGCCAGCAGCTCCCCGCCGGGACAGGCCTCCTACGAGCAGTACTTC. Full variable domain (outside the CDR3, taken from reference TRBV7-2 and TRBJ2-7): GAGVSQSPSNKVTEKGKDVELRCDPISGHTALYWYRQSLGQGLEFLIYFQGNSAPDKSGLPSDRFSAERTGGSVSTLTIQRTQQEDSAVYLCASSSPPGQASYEQYFGPGTRLTVT.